This T cell receptor (beta chain) was profiled in a study of blood T cell repertoires in COVID-19 (dated by TCRdb to about 2020). The study in broad terms: Samples from collaborators originated in the United States, Italy and Spain and spanned both the acute and convalescent phases of COVID-19. Samples were obtained from the ongoing ImmuneRACE study (first 160 participants) and from about 1,300 subjects provided by 6 global collaborators. The sample metadata nearly always contained a de-identified subject ID, COVID-19 status, age in years and sex. Where available, HLA class I and class II types were taken from metadata supplied by the sample provider and were not determined by assay-based typing. The repertoires were made available in a free public database intended to serve as a resource for research on the immune response to SARS-CoV-2. The material from the prospective study consisted of cDNA or gDNA derived from T cells, B-cell-depleted T cells, or PBMCs. Deeply sampled blood TCRbeta repertoires from subjects exposed to, actively infected with, or recovered from COVID-19 were included in the dataset. Results the study describes overall, beyond this receptor: The quantity of clinical and demographic metadata differed by source and by participant and was supplied without curation.

TCRbeta CDR3 regions were amplified from genomic DNA using the immunoSEQ Assay, a bias-controlled multiplex PCR. The authors processed their data as follows. The number of nucleated cells in each sample was estimated by amplification of reference gene primers within the assay. To quantify the absolute abundance of each unique TCRbeta CDR3 rearrangement, sequence reads were collapsed and filtered. For each sample, productive Simpson clonality was calculated as the square root of Simpson's diversity index across productive rearrangements. TCRdb mirrors the immuneACCESS table, restricted to in-frame sequences. Some clones are absent from its copies; in checked studies, under half trace to an unresolved V gene, and the reason for the others is unknown. The V and J calls and clone size come from that table; D and trimming were worked out from the DNA. This sample comprises more than 95,000 clones, 65% to 85% of them detected only once. The top ten clonotypes cover approximately 5.8% of the sample.

Each collaborating institution followed its own protocols to collect whole blood in K2EDTA tubes. Collaborator samples were shipped for TCRbeta analysis as frozen whole blood, isolated PBMCs, or DNA extracted from either sample type. The germline V gene (reference sequence) yields GTSNPN for CDR1 and SVGIG for CDR2. V gives up 0 bases and J gives up 7 bases, and the segment between their germline ends measures 13 bases. Spanning cysteine to phenylalanine, the CDR3 consists of 13 amino acids. Only CDR3 DNA is held: 39 bases, read in frame from base 1. On this clone: No cognate antigen has been identified for it. No per-base quality is available; no much larger clone lies one base away.

The chain is made from TRBV30 and TRBJ2-7, with a tentative D gene TRBD2 over 5 matching bases. Specimen: peripheral blood. The sequence was obtained from a man older than 75 with active or convalescent COVID-19. The DNA sequence is given as TGTGCCTGGAGTGTAGGAGGATCGGGTGAGCAGTACTTC. It specifies CAWSVGGSGEQYF.